The 12 T cell receptor beta chains reported below all come from one sample, sequenced in a study of control samples from healthy donors and cancer patients (dated by TCRdb to about 2020). Libraries were constructed by the immunoSEQ multiplex PCR assay. The table was pulled from immuneACCESS by TCRdb, which kept in-frame rearrangements only. Such tables lose some clones; where checked, under half of the loss comes from unresolved V genes, and the rest has no known cause. The sample has under 30,000 clones on record, approximately 90% of them singletons. The top ten hold less than 5% of the sample. The sequenced sample consisted of formalin-fixed, paraffin-embedded tissue. The source of these receptors is a female donor with melanoma.

The chain uses TRBV2 and TRBJ1-1; D gene uncertain. The V gene's germline CDR1 is SNHLY and CDR2 FYNNEI. The germline V and J ends were trimmed by 4 bases and 2 bases, with 14 bases remaining between them. CDR3 length: 15 amino acids. For the CDR3, the DNA is TGTGCCAGCAGTGTCCGAGGGTCGGGTAACACTGAAGCTTTCTTT. This translates into CASSVRGSGNTEAFF.

In its sample, this clone was seen once. V is TRBV9 and J is TRBJ2-7; no clear D gene. Between the trimmed V and J ends, which lost 0 bases and 0 bases, there was a span of 4 bases. The CDR3 runs 13 residues. The germline gives CDR1 SGDLS, CDR2 YYNGEE. Written as DNA, the CDR3 is TGTGCCAGCAGCGTAGGGGCCTCCTACGAGCAGTACTTC. It encodes CASSVGASYEQYF. The full variable domain, its missing parts supplied by reference TRBV9 and TRBJ2-7, is DSGVTQTPKHLITATGQRVTLRCSPRSGDLSVYWYQQSLDQGLQFLIQYYNGEERAKGNILERFSAQQFPDLHSELNLSSLELGDSALYFCASSVGASYEQYFGPGTRLTVT.

The chain is built from TRBV9 and TRBJ1-2, with TRBD1 matching over 8 bases. The CDR3 length is 14 residues. V was pared by 3 bases and J by 5 bases, with 6 bases of the junction left unmatched. CDR1 is SGDLS, CDR2 YYNGEE, per germline. The CDR3 loop is CASSAGTGPYGYTF. DNA for the CDR3: TGTGCCAGCAGCGCCGGGACAGGCCCTTATGGCTACACCTTC.

The chain carries TRBV4-1 and TRBJ1-2, with D possibly matching TRBD1 (5 bases). CDR3 length: 14 residues. Germline V gene sequence: CDR1 MGHRA, CDR2 YSYEKL. The ends were cut back, 0 bases at V and 4 bases at J, with 9 bases in the middle. The CDR3 sequence is CASSQERDLYGYTF. For the CDR3, the DNA is TGCGCCAGCAGCCAAGAAAGGGACCTCTATGGCTACACCTTC.

The chain recombines TRBV14 with TRBJ2-1; 9 positions agree with TRBD2. Germline V CDR1 and CDR2: SGHDN, FVKESK. With 1 base clipped from V and 9 bases from J, the junction kept 4 bases outside the gene matches. The CDR3 spans 14 residues. CDR3 in amino acids: CASSQVLAGTEQFF. CDR3 bases: TGTGCCAGCAGCCAAGTGCTAGCGGGAACTGAGCAGTTCTTC. The entire variable domain, with the rest obtained from reference TRBV14 and TRBJ2-1, is as follows: EAGVTQFPSHSVIEKGQTVTLRCDPISGHDNLYWYRRVMGKEIKFLLHFVKESKQDESGMPNNRFLAERTGGTYSTLKVQPAELEDSGVYFCASSQVLAGTEQFFGPGTRLTVL.

The V gene is TRBV11-3, the J gene TRBJ2-2, with D unclear. The CDR3 length is 16 residues. Looked up from germline, CDR1 is SGHNT and CDR2 is YENEEA. The V end was cut by 5 bases, the J end by 4 bases, with 17 bases between. CDR3 loop: CASSHLGGGGTGELFF. In DNA form, the CDR3 reads TGTGCCAGCAGCCACTTAGGTGGTGGCGGCACCGGGGAGCTGTTTTTT.

The chain links TRBV7-9 to TRBJ2-3; D may correspond to TRBD1 or TRBD2 (6 bases each). Germline lookup yields CDR1 SEHNR and CDR2 FQNEAQ (reference sequence). This CDR3 is built from 15 residues. Trimming removed 5 bases at V and 4 bases at J, with 16 bases between. The CDR3 DNA sequence: TGTGCCAGCAGCCCACAGGGATGGAGGGCAGATACGCAGTATTTT. This codes for CASSPQGWRADTQYF.

The chain recombines TRBV12-3 or TRBV12-4 with TRBJ1-4; D is undetermined. Trimming took off 7 bases at V and 4 bases at J, with 7 bases between the two ends. This CDR3 is built from 12 residues. CDR3 DNA: TGTGCCAGCATGACGCATAATGAAAAACTGTTTTTT. Translating gives CASMTHNEKLFF.

The chain employs TRBV29-1 and TRBJ1-2; no reliable D call. The germline gives CDR1 SQVTM, CDR2 ANQGSEA. The V and J ends lost 3 bases and 0 bases respectively, with 5 bases between them. CDR3 length: 12 residues. The CDR3 spells CSVDGTNYGYTF. In DNA form, the CDR3 reads TGCAGCGTTGATGGGACTAACTATGGCTACACCTTC.

The chain carries TRBV15 and TRBJ2-6; the D is unclear. The V end was cut by 1 base, the J end by 4 bases, with 11 bases between. The CDR3 extends over 16 amino acids. Germline-derived CDR1 and CDR2 are LNHNV and YYDKDF (reference sequence). In DNA form, the CDR3 reads TGTGCCACCAGCAGAGCCGAAGCGAGGGGGGCCAACGTCCTGACTTTC. Translation gives CATSRAEARGANVLTF.

The gene calls are TRBV9 and TRBJ1-5, with a tentative D call TRBD1 (6 bases). This CDR3 region has 13 residues. V dropped 3 bases and J dropped 6 bases, with 10 bases sitting between them. From germline, CDR1 is SGDLS and CDR2 YYNGEE. CDR3: CASSAGVAQPQHF. The CDR3 bases are TGTGCCAGCAGCGCAGGGGTTGCTCAGCCCCAGCATTTT. Based on the CDR3 plus reference TRBV9 and TRBJ1-5, the full variable domain is DSGVTQTPKHLITATGQRVTLRCSPRSGDLSVYWYQQSLDQGLQFLIQYYNGEERAKGNILERFSAQQFPDLHSELNLSSLELGDSALYFCASSAGVAQPQHFGDGTRLSIL.

This rearrangement joins TRBV7-8 to TRBJ2-5; a weak D match, TRBD2 (6 bases). Germline CDR1 SGHVS, CDR2 FQNEAQ. The CDR3 extends over 15 amino acids. V lost 1 base to trimming and J lost 2 bases, with 11 bases between them. CDR3 sequence (DNA): TGTGCCAGCAGCTTAGGACGGAGGGGACAAGAGACCCAGTACTTC. It is translated as CASSLGRRGQETQYF.